These T cell receptor beta chains were read from a single sample in a study of shared T cell receptors in the human thymus. Libraries were prepared by immunoSEQ multiplex PCR; TCRdb keeps only in-frame clonotypes and omits some of them. The sample has over 650,000 clones; around 87% are singletons. This same sample was also part of a study on human thymus T cells.

Sequencing used thymocytes. These receptors all come from a boy younger than two with a congenital heart defect. The CDR3 runs from the conserved cysteine through the conserved F or W. Fields, in order: V gene, D gene, CDR3 protein. D genes are given only for firm matches.

>TRBV7-6|TRBD2
CASSPGLASSSYEQYF
>TRBV27|.
CASSDDGLANQPQYF
>TRBV19|.
CASSILAGRSSYEQYF
>TRBV10-3|.
CAISESGTPRTGELFF
>TRBV29-1|TRBD2
CSAGDSGRTGTGELFF
>TRBV2|TRBD2
CASSGSSGRARDTQYF
>TRBV28|.
CASSLRVRIAFF
>TRBV29-1|TRBD2
CSVSGEGLADTQYF
>TRBV21-1|.
CASSRICGGGFPSTDTQYF
>TRBV7-2|TRBD1
CASSLAPCGDRGRYEQYF
>TRBV14|TRBD1
CASSQHTGTGSNEQFF
>TRBV28|TRBD1
CASRPGGPRYGYTF
>TRBV18|TRBD2
CASSRRGAGANVLTF
>TRBV6-6|.
CASSLLGELFF
>TRBV5-4|TRBD1
CASSTDRVDTGELFF
>TRBV5-8|.
CASSLNLGSGGNQPQHF
>TRBV4-1|.
CASSQHEKEDSSYNEQFF
>TRBV11-2|TRBD2
CASSLEPPFGGSSYEQYF
>TRBV9|TRBD2
CASSASSGAFTDTQYF
>TRBV14|.
CASSSTGENTEAFF
>TRBV11-2|.
CATTGGFPYEQYF
>TRBV6-1|.
CASSLADIYNEQFF
>TRBV6-7|TRBD1
CASIQGDNSPLHF
>TRBV28|.
CAIRGRDSGSHGELFF
>TRBV2|.
CASSEGEEDSNTRAFF
>TRBV7-2|.
CASSLVASSYEQYF
>TRBV14|TRBD2
CASSHGLAGELFF
>TRBV4-3|.
CASSQDLTDSYEQYF
>TRBV10-3|TRBD2
CAISPGERGLTDTQYF
>TRBV13|.
CASSLRDSQETQYF
>TRBV4-1|TRBD1
CASSQPDRADSPLHF
>TRBV7-6|.
CASSPPSRAYNEQFF
>TRBV30|.
CAWSTFQGGSYGYTF
>TRBV19|TRBD1
CASADRGYGYTF
>TRBV11-3|.
CASSRGKGGTTDTQYF
>TRBV9|.
CASSSREGKGNTIYF
>TRBV27|TRBD1
CATRQGKNTGELFF
>TRBV19|.
CATGRVEGQPQHF
>TRBV5-5|TRBD1
CASRQGASNYGYTF
>TRBV4-1|TRBD1
CASSRGQGDGNTIYF
>TRBV7-2|.
CASSLGQALVNTEAFF
>TRBV28|TRBD1
CASRTLPGQTYEQYF
>TRBV4-1|TRBD2
CASSQDSVAGELNYEQYF
>TRBV7-3|TRBD2
CASSLIPGLTNTGELFF
>TRBV19|TRBD1
CASSIRDSLYTGELFF
>TRBV6-5|.
CASSSSQGSEQPQHF
>TRBV4-1|.
CASSQRTVSYNEQFF
>TRBV6-4|.
CASSVSRTDTQYF